These 19 T cell receptor beta chains were sequenced from one sample in a study of blood T cells in healthy people across ages. Alongside a J-beta primer mix, a sample-barcoded 5' primer served in a second PCR lasting roughly 6 to 11 cycles. TCRdb itself ran the 5' RACE reads through MiXCR, one entry per CDR3 protein. Of approximately 940,000 distinct CDR3 sequences listed, 45% to 50% are singletons. Material: blood. These receptors were taken from a man between 25 and 39 years old in good health.

The V gene is TRBV20-1, the J gene TRBJ1-5; D uncertain. CDR3 length: 12 residues. Trimming shortened V by 0 bases and J by 7 bases, and 7 bases separated the two germline ends. Germline V gene data show CDR1 as DFQATT and CDR2 as SNEGSKA (reference sequence). CDR3 amino acids: CSARDVGQPQHF. For the CDR3, the DNA is TGCAGTGCTAGAGATGTTGGGCAGCCCCAGCATTTT.

The CDR3: CASSSQGSGGTTDTQYF. The CDR3 DNA sequence: TGTGCCAGCAGCTCCCAGGGGAGCGGGGGCACCACAGATACGCAGTATTTT. J is TRBJ2-3 and V is TRBV7-2, with 8 bases lining up with TRBD2. V trimming: 4 bases; J trimming: 2 bases; junction bases outside the gene matches: 11. The CDR3 spans 17 residues. Per the germline V gene, CDR1 is SGHTA and CDR2 is FQGNSA.

The chain uses TRBV27 and TRBJ1-1; D is unresolved. Germline V gene sequence: CDR1 MNHEY, CDR2 SMNVEV (reference sequence). The V end was cut by 5 bases, the J end by 5 bases, with 24 bases between. This CDR3 has 17 residues. This CDR3 is CASSNRQVRFLSTEAFF. CDR3 bases: TGTGCCAGCAGTAACCGCCAGGTTAGATTTTTAAGTACTGAAGCTTTCTTT.

A few counts support this clonotype. V gene TRBV20-1 combines with J gene TRBJ2-5; D not certain. The CDR3 contains 11 residues. Trimming left V 3 bases short and J 7 bases short, with 9 bases between. Germline V gene data show CDR1 as DFQATT and CDR2 as SNEGSKA (reference sequence). The CDR3 region is CSASWAGTQYF. The CDR3 DNA is TGCAGTGCTAGTTGGGCAGGGACCCAGTACTTC.

This clonotype occurred a few times. The chain recombines TRBV5-1 with TRBJ2-7; a possible D gene is TRBD1 (6 bases). The CDR3 sequence is 16 residues long. Germline CDR1 reads SGHRS; CDR2 reads YFSETQ. V was shortened by 4 bases and J by 0 bases, with 17 bases between the two germline ends. CDR3 nucleotide sequence: TGCGCCAGCAGCCCGGATTCAGGGGCCAGCTCCTACGAGCAGTACTTC. Protein product: CASSPDSGASSYEQYF. Based on the CDR3 plus reference TRBV5-1 and TRBJ2-7, the full variable domain is KAGVTQTPRYLIKTRGQQVTLSCSPISGHRSVSWYQQTPGQGLQFLFEYFSETQRNKGNFPGRFSGRQFSNSRSEMNVSTLELGDSALYLCASSPDSGASSYEQYFGPGTRLTVT.

This chain uses TRBV7-2 with TRBJ2-7; the match to TRBD2 covers 7 bases. V was pared by 5 bases and J by 3 bases, with 7 bases of the junction left unmatched. The CDR3 totals 14 residues. In germline, CDR1 is SGHTA, CDR2 FQGNSA. In nucleotides, the CDR3 is TGTGCCAGCAGCGCGGGGGTAGATCTCTACGAGCAGTACTTC. Amino acid sequence: CASSAGVDLYEQYF.

This clonotype was observed once. The CDR3 nucleotides are TGTGCCAGCAGCGTAACCGGGTACAGCACAGATACGCAGTATTTT. This encodes CASSVTGYSTDTQYF. J is TRBJ2-3 and V is TRBV9; no definite D call. The CDR3 loop spans 15 amino acids. V was trimmed by 1 base and J by 0 bases, leaving 9 bases between them. Germline V CDR1 and CDR2: SGDLS, YYNGEE.

This clonotype turned up a few times. The rearrangement joins TRBV10-3 to TRBJ1-4; perhaps TRBD1 as D (5 bases). The V gene lost 5 bases and the J gene lost 6 bases, with 13 bases spanning the gap. Germline V gene lookup returns CDR1 ENHRY and CDR2 SYGVKD. The CDR3 contains 14 residues. The DNA for the CDR3 is TGTGCCATCAGTTCCGGGACCAGGGATGAAAAACTGTTTTTT. It translates to CAISSGTRDEKLFF.

This chain links TRBV3-1 with TRBJ2-1; the D gene is possibly TRBD2 (5 bases). Trimming took off 1 base at V and 6 bases at J, with 7 bases between the two ends. The germline V gene has CDR1 LGHDT and CDR2 YNNKEL (reference sequence). This CDR3 contains 13 residues. The CDR3 region has the DNA TGTGCCAGCAGCCAAGGCCTAGCCAATGAGCAGTTCTTC. It translates to CASSQGLANEQFF.

This clonotype was seen a handful of times. The CDR3, as DNA: TGTGCCACCAGTGATCCCCCCGTCCATGAGCAGTTCTTC. Translating gives CATSDPPVHEQFF. This chain uses TRBV24-1 with TRBJ2-1; D ambiguous. The germline gives CDR1 KGHDR, CDR2 SFDVKD. The CDR3 is 13 residues long. V was pared by 3 bases and J by 8 bases, with 10 bases between.

The chain links TRBV19 to TRBJ1-2; TRBD1 matches at 10 bases. CDR3 size: 16 residues. Germline V CDR1 and CDR2: LNHDA, SQIVND (reference sequence). V shed 5 bases and J 8 bases; nucleotides not matched to a gene: 14. The CDR3 loop reads CASSVPGTGAALGYTF. CDR3 DNA sequence: TGTGCCAGTAGTGTCCCCGGGACAGGGGCCGCTTTGGGCTACACCTTC.

This rearrangement joins TRBV12-3 or TRBV12-4 to TRBJ2-7; 7 positions agree with TRBD1. After removal of 6 bases from V and 1 base from J, the junction contained 12 bases not matched to a gene. The CDR3 runs to 16 residues. The CDR3 nucleotides read TGTGCCAGCAGCCGGCCCGTTGGGACAGCTTCCTACGAGCAGTACTTC. It is translated as CASSRPVGTASYEQYF.

This clonotype was seen a few times. The V and J genes are TRBV18 and TRBJ2-5; perhaps D is TRBD1 or TRBD2 (5 bases each). This CDR3 region has 15 residues. The germline CDR1 and CDR2 sequences are KGHSH and LQKENI. Trimming took off 1 base at V and 1 base at J, with 10 bases between the two ends. CDR3 sequence reads: CASSPQGPRQETQYF. Written as DNA, the CDR3 is TGTGCCAGCTCACCACAGGGACCCCGCCAAGAGACCCAGTACTTC.

The sample holds a few counts of this clonotype. The chain joins TRBV6-2 or TRBV6-3 to TRBJ2-1; no reliable D call. This CDR3 has 13 amino acids. V gave up 1 base and J gave up 2 bases, with 3 bases separating them. The germline V gene encodes CDR1 MNHEY and CDR2 SVGEGT. The CDR3 DNA follows: TGTGCCAGCAGTTACTACCCCTACAATGAGCAGTTCTTC. This translates into CASSYYPYNEQFF.

V is TRBV2 and J is TRBJ1-1; maybe TRBD1 (5 bases). V lost 6 bases to trimming and J lost 0 bases, with 11 bases between them. Germline V gene data show CDR1 as SNHLY and CDR2 as FYNNEI. The CDR3 is 14 amino acids. CDR3 sequence (DNA): TGTGCCAGCAGATTCGACAGCATGAACACTGAAGCTTTCTTT. This translates into CASRFDSMNTEAFF.

This rearrangement joins TRBV7-2 to TRBJ2-5, with D possibly being TRBD1 (7 bases). The V gene lost 2 bases and the J gene lost 1 base, with 14 bases spanning the gap. This CDR3 spans 16 amino acids. Germline assignment: CDR1 SGHTA and CDR2 FQGNSA. CDR3 loop: CASSLPRDSTQETQYF. The CDR3 nucleotides are TGTGCCAGCAGCTTACCGCGGGACAGTACCCAAGAGACCCAGTACTTC.

This clonotype was observed a handful of times. The V call is TRBV7-2, the J call TRBJ2-5; 8 positions agree with TRBD2. TRBJ2-7 explains the end of the DNA better; the J call may be wrong. Per the germline V gene, CDR1 is SGHTA and CDR2 is FQGNSA. The length of the CDR3 is 16 residues. This chain's CDR3 is CASSLTGGPRHYEQYF. The CDR3 bases are TGTGCCAGCAGCTTGACGGGGGGGCCTCGTCACTACGAGCAGTACTTC.

About this clonotype: A much larger clone lies one base from this, so it may be a read error. The V gene is TRBV12-3 or TRBV12-4, the J gene TRBJ2-3; TRBD2 agrees at 13 bases. J gave up 2 bases and V 5 bases, and 4 bases lay outside the gene matches. The CDR3 is made up of 16 amino acids. The CDR3 DNA reads TGTGCCAGCAGTAAAGGACTAGCGGGGGACACAGATACGCAGTATTTT. It codes for CASSKGLAGDTDTQYF.

The rearrangement links TRBV20-1 to TRBJ2-1; D ambiguous. V was clipped by 3 bases and J by 5 bases, with 14 bases between them. The CDR3 sequence is 14 residues long. Germline-derived CDR1 and CDR2 are DFQATT and SNEGSKA (reference sequence). DNA of the CDR3: TGCAGTGCTAGTCAACCCGCTGGTAACAATGAGCAGTTCTTC. Translating gives CSASQPAGNNEQFF.